This T cell receptor (beta chain) was captured by sequencing in a study of blood T cell repertoires in COVID-19 (dated by TCRdb to 2020 to 2021). A note on the overall study: Collaborator samples came from the United States, Italy and Spain and covered acute and convalescent phases of COVID-19. Subjects who had been exposed to COVID-19, were actively infected with it, or had recovered from it provided the deeply sampled blood TCRbeta repertoires that made up the dataset. The material from the prospective study consisted of cDNA or gDNA derived from T cells, B-cell-depleted T cells, or PBMCs. Nearly every sample came with metadata listing a de-identified subject ID, COVID-19 status, age in years and sex. A freely available public database, intended as a resource for researchers studying the immune response to SARS-CoV-2, is where the repertoires were released. Samples were obtained from the ongoing ImmuneRACE study (first 160 participants) and from 1,254 subjects provided by 6 global collaborators. Where HLA class I and class II types were available, the types were taken from metadata supplied by the sample provider, not from assay-based typing.

The immunoSEQ Assay, a bias-controlled multiplex PCR, was used to amplify TCRbeta CDR3 regions from genomic DNA. On the authors' methods: Within the assay, amplification of reference gene primers was used to estimate how many nucleated cells each sample contained. To quantify the absolute abundance of each unique TCRbeta CDR3 rearrangement, sequence reads were collapsed and filtered. Productive Simpson clonality was computed per sample as the square root of Simpson's diversity index over productive rearrangements. This is the immuneACCESS table as TCRdb keeps it, with only in-frame sequences that have V and J called. A part of the clones is gone; compared with another copy, unresolved V genes explain less than half, and the rest is unexplained. V, J and clone size were drawn from that table, and D and trimming were deduced from the DNA. This sample is represented by about 360,000 clones; around 87% of them were singletons. The top ten clonotypes cover 3% of the sample.

Trimming takes 2 bases from V and 13 bases from J, and the germline ends sit 14 bases apart. Counted from cysteine to phenylalanine, this CDR3 has 12 amino acids. Solely the CDR3 DNA is kept, with 36 bases framed from the first base. Per the germline V gene, SNHLY is the CDR1 and FYNNEI is the CDR2. General findings and caveats noted by the study authors: How much clinical and demographic metadata was included differed by source and by participant, and the metadata was provided uncurated.

Collaborating institutions collected whole blood in K2EDTA tubes following their own protocols. Collaborator samples were shipped for TCRbeta analysis as frozen whole blood, isolated PBMCs, or DNA extracted from either sample type. The sample holds a few counts of this clone. Its target antigen remains unknown. No base-level quality is on record; no much larger clone is a single base apart. The rearrangement combines TRBV2 with TRBJ1-2; 5 matching bases give a weak D call of TRBD1. This TCR was recovered from a human donor in a cohort sampled during active COVID-19. The sequencing input was peripheral blood. The CDR3 reads CASSETGGTVTF. The bases read TGTGCCAGCAGTGAAACGGGAGGGACGGTCACCTTC. The reference TRBV2 and TRBJ1-2 proteins fill in what lies around the CDR3, so the full variable domain reads EPEVTQTPSHQVTQMGQEVILRCVPISNHLYFYWYRQILGQKVEFLVSFYNNEISEKSEIFDDQFSVERPDGSNFTLKIRSTKLEDSAMYFCASSETGGTVTFGSGTRLTVV.